This note documents a single TCR beta chain sequence. No cognate antigen has been identified for it. No base-level quality is on record; no much larger clone is a single base apart. Reading the label with the study, this specimen's treatment or condition is: live attenuated yellow fever vaccine strain. At each blood-draw timepoint, two biological replicates of bulk PBMCs were collected. A standard Ficoll-Paque protocol was used to isolate PBMCs from peripheral blood. TriZol was used to extract RNA from bulk PBMCs, CD4 and CD8 fractions, and dextramer-positive and dextramer-negative fractions. The data were taken from a study of T cells after yellow fever vaccination (dated 2019 in TCRdb). The study in broad terms: The SMART-Seq v4 Ultra Low Input RNA kit was used to prepare libraries from fractions with low cell numbers. Bulk TCR alpha and beta repertoires were sequenced longitudinally to track T-cell clones before and after primary and booster YFV17D yellow fever vaccination. Two healthy male donors made up the cohort, one aged 18 to 30 years and the other aged 30 to 40 years. Blood samples were taken at several timepoints before and after primary and secondary immunization, and bulk PBMC replicates and cell subsets were isolated.

Points the paper makes about the study in general: After the booster, most of the clones that had expanded following primary vaccination were detected again (approximately 95% of CD4 and 80% to 90% of CD8), which suggests that memory was broadly maintained. A small fraction of clonotypes showed up in both the CD4 and CD8 compartments, probably as a result of convergent recombination. Because the study included only two donors, the extent to which the findings can be generalized is limited. The secondary T-cell response was weaker than the primary response but faster, peaking on day 5 instead of day 15. Because abundant contaminating clonotypes from the bulk population could be contained in FACS-sorted repertoires, computational filtering was required.

Germline trimming: 4 bases from V, 1 base from J; junction bases outside gene matches: 8. From cysteine to phenylalanine, the CDR3 is 16 amino acids long. Just the 48-base CDR3 DNA is kept, in frame starting at base 1. CDR1 and CDR2 are drawn from the germline V gene: SGHAT, FQNNGV. TCR cDNA was synthesized by 5'RACE template switching, which introduced a universal primer site and unique molecular identifiers. cDNA synthesis was primed from both the TCR alpha and TCR beta constant segments. Two PCR steps were used to amplify libraries, with sample barcodes and sequencing adapters being added in the second step. Libraries were sequenced on Illumina HiSeq 2500 (2x100 bp) or NovaSeq (2x150 bp). From the authors' description of their analysis: Demultiplexing of reads and collapsing into UMI consensus sequences were performed with MIGEC, and V(D)J alignment was carried out with MiXCR. Clonotypes responding to the vaccine were identified with edgeR on replicate PBMC samples, with the criteria of FDR below 0.01 and a log2 fold change above 5 up to day 15. Bulk clonotypes were assigned CD4 or CD8 identity according to which sequenced CD4 or CD8 repertoire held them at higher abundance. TCRdb handled the public reads itself, with Q25 trimming in fastp and clone calling in MiXCR, and kept productive beta chains. Each record represents a unique CDR3 protein, reported with the most common genes and DNA among its rows. The V and J calls and clone size are TCRdb's, not the authors'. The sample has approximately 550,000 distinct CDR3 sequences on record, approximately 12% of them singletons. The ten top clones hold 11% to 15% of the sample.

This clonotype was obtained from a man in his thirties or forties who received the YFV17D yellow fever vaccine. Recombination joined TRBV11-2 with TRBJ2-3, and 7 bases in between align with TRBD2. The specimen comprised PBMCs, sampled on the day of the yellow fever booster vaccination. The sequenced DNA is TGTGCCAGCAGCTACGGGGGGAGACCTGGCACAGATACGCAGTATTTT. Its protein is CASSYGGRPGTDTQYF.